The 2 T cell receptor beta chains below were found in one sample sequenced in a study of human T cells and chemical hapten exposure. One entry per CDR3 protein, called by TCRdb with MiXCR from the RACE reads. This table has tens of thousands of distinct CDR3 sequences, more than 9% appearing once. The time point denotes: patch test 2, 6 weeks after DPC sensitization. The treatment here: therapeutic diphenylcyclopropenone sensitization with weekly scalp DPC. This material consisted of whole blood, taken in connection with sensitization to the hapten diphenylcyclopropenone (DPC). The receptors originated from a woman aged 45-65 years with alopecia areata. Some clones in this sample may be carry-over from other donors' samples.

This clonotype was seen at least ten times. The chain is built from TRBV11-3 and TRBJ2-5; the match to TRBD2 covers 7 bases. CDR1 and CDR2 from the germline V gene are SGHNT and YENEEA. The CDR3 totals 14 residues. V shed 5 bases and J 1 base; nucleotides not matched to a gene: 4. CDR3 region: CASSRGDGQETQYF. The CDR3 DNA reads as TGTGCCAGCAGCCGGGGGGACGGCCAAGAGACCCAGTACTTC.

The genes are TRBV6-2 or TRBV6-3 and TRBJ2-1; D unclear. Germline lookup yields CDR1 MNHEY and CDR2 SVGEGT. This CDR3 has 13 amino acids. V was clipped by 7 bases and J by 2 bases, with 9 bases between them. This CDR3 is CASTSDTYNEQFF. In DNA, the CDR3 is TGTGCCAGCACCTCAGACACCTACAATGAGCAGTTCTTC.